These 23 T cell receptor beta chains share one sample of origin, sequenced in a study of blood T cells in healthy people across ages. With a J-beta primer mix and a sample-barcoded 5' primer, a second PCR ran about 7 to 11 cycles. Via MiXCR, TCRdb re-called the 5' RACE reads, giving one row per CDR3 protein. The sample holds roughly 680,000 distinct CDR3 sequences, approximately 50% seen once. The material sequenced was blood. The receptors shown here come from a woman aged 55-70 years in good health.

This rearrangement joins TRBV7-2 to TRBJ2-5; tentatively, D is TRBD2 (6 bases). V lost 1 base to trimming and J lost 11 bases, with 23 bases between them. Germline V gene lookup returns CDR1 SGHTA and CDR2 FQGNSA. This CDR3 has 16 residues. The CDR3 DNA follows: TGTGCCAGCAGCTTAGACAAATCGGGAGCTCGTGGTGAGCAGTACTTC. This gives the protein CASSLDKSGARGEQYF.

This clonotype has just a few counts. The V gene is TRBV14, the J gene TRBJ2-1; D is unclear. The CDR3 loop spans 16 amino acids. Germline V lookup: CDR1 SGHDN, CDR2 FVKESK. V was clipped by 2 bases and J by 2 bases, with 13 bases between them. The CDR3 sequence is CASSQQGTSAYNEQFF. The CDR3, as DNA: TGTGCCAGCAGCCAACAAGGAACCTCAGCCTACAATGAGCAGTTCTTC. The complete variable domain, with remaining parts taken from reference TRBV14 and TRBJ2-1, reads EAGVTQFPSHSVIEKGQTVTLRCDPISGHDNLYWYRRVMGKEIKFLLHFVKESKQDESGMPNNRFLAERTGGTYSTLKVQPAELEDSGVYFCASSQQGTSAYNEQFFGPGTRLTVL.

For this clonotype: At one of its ends the junction is not consistent with the germline gene, which may arise from a read error. V gene TRBV29-1 combines with J gene TRBJ2-3, with a weak D call TRBD2 (5 bases). The germline V gene encodes CDR1 SQVTM and CDR2 ANQGSEA. The CDR3 has 11 amino acids. The DNA of the CDR3 is TGCAGCGGTGAAGTCGGGAATTTGCAGTATTTT. This encodes CSGEVGNLQYF.

Details on this clonotype: This clone may be a read error of a much larger clone one base away. The rearrangement links TRBV5-1 to TRBJ2-5; possible D gene TRBD2, 5 bases. V was clipped by 0 bases and J by 11 bases, with 23 bases between them. CDR1 and CDR2 from the germline V gene are SGHRS and YFSETQ. This CDR3 comprises 16 residues. CDR3 bases: TGCGCCAGCAGCTTGGAAGGCGCTAGCTCCGCCTACGTGCAGTACTTC. Translating it yields CASSLEGASSAYVQYF.

V is TRBV18 and J is TRBJ2-7, with D possibly matching TRBD1 (5 bases). Germline V gives CDR1 KGHSH, CDR2 LQKENI. The V and J ends lost 4 bases and 4 bases respectively, with 11 bases between them. The CDR3 runs 13 residues. The CDR3 sequence: CASSQSGMYEQYF. CDR3 coding DNA: TGTGCCAGCTCACAGTCAGGGATGTACGAGCAGTACTTC.

The rearrangement uses TRBV15 and TRBJ1-4, with a possible D match to TRBD1 (5 bases). Trimming cost V 0 bases and J 8 bases, with 13 bases left between them. The CDR3 length is 15 residues. In germline, CDR1 is LNHNV, CDR2 YYDKDF (reference sequence). CDR3 DNA sequence: TGTGCCACCAGCAGAGACCGAGGGGCAGGCGAAAAACTGTTTTTT. Translation: CATSRDRGAGEKLFF.

The table lists this clonotype with a few counts. The chain couples TRBV5-1 to TRBJ1-2, with a weak D call TRBD1 (5 bases). In germline, CDR1 is SGHRS, CDR2 YFSETQ. V lost 0 bases and J lost 3, with 9 bases in between. The CDR3 contains 14 residues. The CDR3 sequence: CASSLVGGDYGYTF. The DNA for the CDR3 is TGCGCCAGCAGCTTGGTCGGGGGTGACTATGGCTACACCTTC.

The CDR3 is CASSLMASEGTQYF. The CDR3 DNA follows: TGTGCCAGCAGCTTAATGGCTAGCGAGGGGACCCAGTACTTC. This rearrangement joins TRBV7-3 to TRBJ2-5, with D maybe TRBD2 (6 bases). V lost 1 base to trimming and J lost 7 bases, with 13 bases between them. Germline V gene sequence: CDR1 SGHTA, CDR2 FQGTGA. The CDR3 extends over 14 amino acids.

The chain employs TRBV6-5 and TRBJ2-3; D is undetermined. The germline CDR1 and CDR2 sequences are MNHEY and SVGAGI. The CDR3 extends over 16 amino acids. V gave up 0 bases and J gave up 4 bases, with 14 bases separating them. The CDR3 nucleotides are TGTGCCAGCAGTTACTCGAAGTCGGTCGGACCAGATACGCAGTATTTT. Translating it yields CASSYSKSVGPDTQYF.

This clonotype has just a few counts. One junction end does not reproduce the germline sequence, and a read error may be involved. V usage is TRBV20-1 and J usage is TRBJ2-7; D gene unclear. The germline CDR1 and CDR2 sequences are DFQATT and SNEGSKA (reference sequence). The CDR3 runs 14 residues. The CDR3: CSAARGAISYEQYF. DNA for the CDR3: TGCAGTGCTGCGAGAGGAGCAATTTCCTACGAGCAGTACTTT.

This clonotype has just a few counts. The chain uses TRBV7-2 and TRBJ2-1, with D possibly being TRBD2 (6 bases). V was cut by 2 bases and J by 9 bases, with 17 bases left in between. Germline CDR1 SGHTA, CDR2 FQGNSA. The CDR3 contains 15 residues. CDR3 amino acids: CASSLSNKAGLEQFF. The CDR3 nucleotides are TGTGCCAGCAGCTTATCAAACAAAGCGGGCCTTGAGCAGTTCTTC. The full variable domain, in which reference TRBV7-2 and TRBJ2-1 provide the parts outside the CDR3, is GAGVSQSPSNKVTEKGKDVELRCDPISGHTALYWYRQSLGQGLEFLIYFQGNSAPDKSGLPSDRFSAERTGGSVSTLTIQRTQQEDSAVYLCASSLSNKAGLEQFFGPGTRLTVL.

The CDR3 spells CASSHSTGRYGYTF. In DNA form, the CDR3 reads TGTGCCAGCAGCCACTCGACAGGGAGGTATGGCTACACCTTC. V gene TRBV25-1 combines with J gene TRBJ1-2, with 7 bases lining up with TRBD1. V dropped 6 bases and J dropped 5; count of bases not matched to a gene: 9. This CDR3 contains 14 residues. Germline values: CDR1 MGHDK, CDR2 SYGVNS.

This clonotype was detected once. The chain uses TRBV29-1 and TRBJ1-1; weak D call: TRBD1 (5 bases). The germline CDR1 and CDR2 sequences are SQVTM and ANQGSEA. Trimming cost V 3 bases and J 3 bases, with 11 bases left between them. CDR3 length: 13 amino acids. This CDR3 is CSVEGDGDTEAFF. The CDR3 DNA follows: TGCAGCGTTGAGGGGGATGGGGACACTGAAGCTTTCTTT.

The gene calls are TRBV4-1 and TRBJ2-1; D is perhaps TRBD2 (6 bases). The CDR3 length is 16 residues. Trimming took off 1 base at V and 2 bases at J, with 12 bases between the two ends. Germline V CDR1 and CDR2: MGHRA, YSYEKL. The CDR3 nucleotides read TGCGCCAGCAGCCAAGTTAGGGACTTAACCTACAATGAGCAGTTCTTC. Its translation: CASSQVRDLTYNEQFF.

The chain carries TRBV24-1 and TRBJ1-2; 9 positions match TRBD1. The CDR3 extends over 13 amino acids. Per the germline V gene, CDR1 is KGHDR and CDR2 is SFDVKD. Trimming took 6 bases from V and 6 from J; bases not matched to a gene: 4. The CDR3 DNA sequence: TGTGCCACCAGTTCGGGACAGGGAGATGGCTACACCTTC. This encodes CATSSGQGDGYTF.

The chain joins TRBV9 to TRBJ2-7; D possibly uses TRBD1 or TRBD2 (5 bases each). Germline-derived CDR1 and CDR2 are SGDLS and YYNGEE. The CDR3 covers 15 residues. Trimming removed 0 bases at V and 4 bases at J, with 14 bases between. The CDR3 loop reads CASSVVGGKGYEQYF. The DNA of the CDR3 is TGTGCCAGCAGCGTAGTCGGAGGCAAGGGGTACGAGCAGTACTTC.

The chain uses TRBV25-1 and TRBJ2-4, with TRBD1 matching 11 bases. The junction had 5 bases not matched to a gene; V was cut back by 8 bases and J by 5 bases. Germline CDR1 is MGHDK and CDR2 is SYGVNS. The CDR3 is made up of 14 amino acids. As DNA, the CDR3 is TGTGCCAGCTGGGACAGGGGGTGGGAAAACATTCAGTACTTC. It translates to CASWDRGWENIQYF.

The chain uses TRBV29-1 and TRBJ2-1; D gene ambiguous. The CDR3 spans 16 residues. V lost 0 bases and J 0 bases, leaving 12 bases between the germline ends. CDR1 is SQVTM and CDR2 is ANQGSEA in the germline V gene. The CDR3 loop reads CSVEDPAASSYNEQFF. The CDR3 coding sequence is TGCAGCGTTGAAGATCCTGCGGCTAGCTCCTACAATGAGCAGTTCTTC.

The chain joins TRBV5-1 to TRBJ2-1; D is unresolved. CDR1 and CDR2 (germline): SGHRS, YFSETQ. The CDR3 spans 11 residues. V was cut by 0 bases and J by 13 bases, with 8 bases left in between. Written as DNA, the CDR3 is TGCGCCAGCAGCTTGGCCTTAGTTCAGTTCTTC. Amino acids: CASSLALVQFF.

The V and J genes are TRBV28 and TRBJ1-2; D is unresolved. The germline V and J ends were trimmed by 3 bases and 2 bases, with 10 bases remaining between them. The CDR3 runs 14 residues. The germline gives CDR1 MDHEN, CDR2 SYDVKM. The CDR3: CASSFGVSNYGYTF. In DNA, the CDR3 is TGTGCCAGCAGTTTTGGGGTCTCAAACTATGGCTACACCTTC.

This rearrangement joins TRBV6-1 to TRBJ2-3, with D uncertain. With 6 bases removed from V and 3 bases from J, the gap between germline ends came to 16 bases. The CDR3 loop spans 15 amino acids. Germline CDR1 is MNHNS and CDR2 is SASEGT. CDR3 sequence reads: CASSPGARLTDTQYF. The CDR3 DNA reads TGTGCCAGCAGCCCGGGCGCTCGCCTAACAGATACGCAGTATTTT.

This clonotype was found once. Germline and junction disagree at one end, which may indicate a read error. This chain joins TRBV5-1 and TRBJ2-7; D unresolved. The DNA matches TRBJ2-5 better at its end, which makes the J call doubtful. The CDR3 totals 12 residues. The germline V gene has CDR1 SGHRS and CDR2 YFSETQ. CDR3 nucleotides: TGCGCCAGCACCTTGGGTTTGGAGACCCAGTACTTC. Residues: CASTLGLETQYF.

The V and J genes are TRBV11-1 and TRBJ2-4, with D possibly TRBD1 on 6 matching bases. The V gene lost 2 bases and the J gene lost 3 bases, with 32 bases spanning the gap. Looked up from germline, CDR1 is SGHAT and CDR2 is FQDESV (reference sequence). The CDR3 extends over 22 amino acids. This CDR3 is CASSLWSGQMFPFPFGKNIQYF. The CDR3 nucleotides read TGTGCCAGCAGCTTATGGTCAGGACAGATGTTCCCTTTTCCTTTTGGCAAAAACATTCAGTACTTC.